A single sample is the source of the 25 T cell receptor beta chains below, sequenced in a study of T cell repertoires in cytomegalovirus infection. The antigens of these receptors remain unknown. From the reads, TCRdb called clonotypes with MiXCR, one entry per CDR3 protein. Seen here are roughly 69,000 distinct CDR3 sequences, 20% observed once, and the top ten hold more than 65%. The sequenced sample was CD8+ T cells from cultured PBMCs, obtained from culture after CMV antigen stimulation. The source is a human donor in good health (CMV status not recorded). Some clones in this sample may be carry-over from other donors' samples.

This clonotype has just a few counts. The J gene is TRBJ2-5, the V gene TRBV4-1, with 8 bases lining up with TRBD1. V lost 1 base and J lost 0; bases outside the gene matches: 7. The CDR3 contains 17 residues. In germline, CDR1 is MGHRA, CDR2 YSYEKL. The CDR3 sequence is CASSQVDREKHQETQYF. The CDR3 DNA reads TGCGCCAGCAGCCAAGTGGACAGGGAAAAACACCAAGAGACCCAGTACTTC.

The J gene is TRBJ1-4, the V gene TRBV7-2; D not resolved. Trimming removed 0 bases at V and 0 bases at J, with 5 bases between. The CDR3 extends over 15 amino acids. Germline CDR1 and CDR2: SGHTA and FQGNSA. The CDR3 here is CASSLAYATNEKLFF. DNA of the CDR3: TGTGCCAGCAGCTTAGCGTACGCAACTAATGAAAAACTGTTTTTT.

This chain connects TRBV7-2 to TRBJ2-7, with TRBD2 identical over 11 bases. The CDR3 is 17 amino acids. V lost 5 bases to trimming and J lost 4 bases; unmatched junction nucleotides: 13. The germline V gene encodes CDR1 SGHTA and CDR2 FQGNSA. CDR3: CASSETLAGGVLYEQYF. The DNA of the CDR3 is TGTGCCAGCAGCGAAACGCTAGCGGGGGGCGTTCTTTACGAGCAGTACTTC.

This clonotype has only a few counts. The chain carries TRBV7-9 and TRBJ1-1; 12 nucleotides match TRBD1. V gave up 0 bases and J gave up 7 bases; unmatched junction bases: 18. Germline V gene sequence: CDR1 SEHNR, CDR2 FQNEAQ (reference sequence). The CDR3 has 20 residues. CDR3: CASSLASGQGAYDLRGEAFF. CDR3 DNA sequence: TGTGCCAGCAGCTTAGCGTCGGGACAGGGGGCTTATGATCTAAGGGGTGAAGCTTTCTTT.

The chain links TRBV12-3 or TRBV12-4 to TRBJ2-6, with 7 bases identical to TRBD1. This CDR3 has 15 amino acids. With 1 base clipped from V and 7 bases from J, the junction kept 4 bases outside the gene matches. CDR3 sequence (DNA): TGTGCCAGCAGTTTAGAGACAGGGTCCGCCAACGTCCTGACTTTC. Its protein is CASSLETGSANVLTF.

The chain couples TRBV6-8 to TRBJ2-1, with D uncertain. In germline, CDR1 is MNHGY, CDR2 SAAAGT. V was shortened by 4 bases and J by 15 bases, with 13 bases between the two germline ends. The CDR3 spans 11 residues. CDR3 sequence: CASSSDYDRFF. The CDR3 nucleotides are TGTGCCAGCAGTTCCGATTACGATCGGTTCTTC.

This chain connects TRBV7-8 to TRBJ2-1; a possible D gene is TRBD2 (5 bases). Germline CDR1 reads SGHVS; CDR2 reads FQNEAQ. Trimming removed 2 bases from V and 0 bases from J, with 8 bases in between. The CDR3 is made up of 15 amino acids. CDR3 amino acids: CASSLIGSSYNEQFF. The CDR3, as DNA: TGTGCCAGCAGCTTAATAGGGAGCTCCTACAATGAGCAGTTCTTC.

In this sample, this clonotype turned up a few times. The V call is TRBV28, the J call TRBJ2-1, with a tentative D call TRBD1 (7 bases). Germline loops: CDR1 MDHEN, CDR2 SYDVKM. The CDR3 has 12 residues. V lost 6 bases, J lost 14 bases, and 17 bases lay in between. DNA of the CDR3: TGTGCCAGCAGCCCCGGCGGGACAGTCGAGTTCTTC. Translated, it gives CASSPGGTVEFF.

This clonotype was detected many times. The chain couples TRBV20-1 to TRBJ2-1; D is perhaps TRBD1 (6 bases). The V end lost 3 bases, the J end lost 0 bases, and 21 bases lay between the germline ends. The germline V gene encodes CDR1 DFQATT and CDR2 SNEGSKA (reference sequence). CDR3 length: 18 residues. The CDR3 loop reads CSASETITGLSSYNEQFF. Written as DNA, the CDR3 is TGCAGTGCTAGCGAAACTATTACAGGGTTGAGCTCCTACAATGAGCAGTTCTTC.

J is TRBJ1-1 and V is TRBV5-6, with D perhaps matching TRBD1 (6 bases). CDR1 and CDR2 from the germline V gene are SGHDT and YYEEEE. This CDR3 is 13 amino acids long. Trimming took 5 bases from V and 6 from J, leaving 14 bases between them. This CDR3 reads CASSLTGRPEAFF. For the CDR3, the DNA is TGTGCCAGCAGTCTGACAGGCAGGCCTGAAGCTTTCTTT.

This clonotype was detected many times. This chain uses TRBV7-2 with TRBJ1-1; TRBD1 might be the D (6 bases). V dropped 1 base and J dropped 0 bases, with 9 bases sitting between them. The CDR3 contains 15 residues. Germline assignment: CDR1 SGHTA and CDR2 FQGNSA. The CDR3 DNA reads TGTGCCAGCAGCTTAGACGGACAGATGAACACTGAAGCTTTCTTT. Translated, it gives CASSLDGQMNTEAFF.

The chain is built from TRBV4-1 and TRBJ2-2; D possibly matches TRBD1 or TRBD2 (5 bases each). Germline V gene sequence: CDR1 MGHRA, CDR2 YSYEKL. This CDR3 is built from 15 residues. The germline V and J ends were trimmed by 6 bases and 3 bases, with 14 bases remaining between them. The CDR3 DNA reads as TGCGCCAGCAGTGCGACCGGGACCCACACCGGGGAGCTGTTTTTT. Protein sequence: CASSATGTHTGELFF.

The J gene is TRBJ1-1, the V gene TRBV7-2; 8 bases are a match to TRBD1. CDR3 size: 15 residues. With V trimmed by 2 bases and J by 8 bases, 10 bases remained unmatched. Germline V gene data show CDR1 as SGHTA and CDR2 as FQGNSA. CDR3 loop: CASSLLPGQAVEAFF. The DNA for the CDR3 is TGTGCCAGCAGCTTACTTCCGGGACAGGCTGTAGAAGCTTTCTTT.

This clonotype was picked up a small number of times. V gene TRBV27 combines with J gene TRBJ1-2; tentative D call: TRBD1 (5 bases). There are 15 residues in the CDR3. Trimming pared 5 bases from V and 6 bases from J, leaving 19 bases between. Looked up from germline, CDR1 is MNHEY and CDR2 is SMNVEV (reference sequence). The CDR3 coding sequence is TGTGCCAGCAGTAGAGATTGGGACGGGGCGGATGGCTACACCTTC. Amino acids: CASSRDWDGADGYTF.

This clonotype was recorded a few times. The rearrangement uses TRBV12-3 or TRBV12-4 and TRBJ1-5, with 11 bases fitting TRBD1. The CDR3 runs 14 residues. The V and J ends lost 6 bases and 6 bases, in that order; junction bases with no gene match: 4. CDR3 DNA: TGTGCCAGCAGCCTGGGACAGGGGGGTCAGCCCCAGCATTTT. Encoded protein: CASSLGQGGQPQHF.

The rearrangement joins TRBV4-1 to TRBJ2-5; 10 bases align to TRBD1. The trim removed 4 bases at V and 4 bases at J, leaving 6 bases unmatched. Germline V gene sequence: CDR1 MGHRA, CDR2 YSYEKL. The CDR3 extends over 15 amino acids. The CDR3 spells CASSPDRGKIETQYF. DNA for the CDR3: TGCGCCAGCAGCCCGGACAGGGGGAAGATAGAGACCCAGTACTTC.

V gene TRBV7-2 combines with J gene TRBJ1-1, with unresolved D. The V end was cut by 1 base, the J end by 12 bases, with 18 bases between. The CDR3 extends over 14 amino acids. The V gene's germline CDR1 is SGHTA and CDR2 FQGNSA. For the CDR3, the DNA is TGTGCCAGCAGCTTAGAGGGATTAGGAGGGATAACTTTCTTT. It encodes CASSLEGLGGITFF.

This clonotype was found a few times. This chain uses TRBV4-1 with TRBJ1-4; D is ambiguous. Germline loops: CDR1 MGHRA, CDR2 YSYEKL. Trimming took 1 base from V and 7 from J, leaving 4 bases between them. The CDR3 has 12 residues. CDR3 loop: CASSQVGEKLFF. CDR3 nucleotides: TGCGCCAGCAGCCAAGTGGGTGAAAAACTGTTTTTT.

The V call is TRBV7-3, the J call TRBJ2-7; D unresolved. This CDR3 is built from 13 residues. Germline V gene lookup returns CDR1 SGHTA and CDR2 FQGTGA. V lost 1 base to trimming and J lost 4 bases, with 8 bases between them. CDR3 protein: CASSLNMGYEQYF. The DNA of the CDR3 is TGTGCCAGCAGCTTAAATATGGGGTACGAGCAGTACTTC.

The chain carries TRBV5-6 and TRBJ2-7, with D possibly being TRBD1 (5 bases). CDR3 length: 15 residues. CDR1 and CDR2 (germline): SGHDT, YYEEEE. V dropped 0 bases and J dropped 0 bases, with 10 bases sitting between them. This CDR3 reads CASSLGRQLSYEQYF. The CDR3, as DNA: TGTGCCAGCAGCTTGGGCAGACAGCTCTCCTACGAGCAGTACTTC.

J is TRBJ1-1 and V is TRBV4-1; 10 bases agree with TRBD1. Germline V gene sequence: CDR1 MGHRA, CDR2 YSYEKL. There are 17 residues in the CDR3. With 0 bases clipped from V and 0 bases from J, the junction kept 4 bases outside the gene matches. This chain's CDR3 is CASSQEVTGGMNTEAFF. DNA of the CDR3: TGCGCCAGCAGCCAAGAAGTGACAGGGGGCATGAACACTGAAGCTTTCTTT.

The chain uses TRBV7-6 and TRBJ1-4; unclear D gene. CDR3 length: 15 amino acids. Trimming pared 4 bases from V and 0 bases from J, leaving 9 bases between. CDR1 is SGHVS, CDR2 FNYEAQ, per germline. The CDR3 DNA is TGTGCCAGCAGCTCAGCACCGTCAACTAATGAAAAACTGTTTTTT. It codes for CASSSAPSTNEKLFF.

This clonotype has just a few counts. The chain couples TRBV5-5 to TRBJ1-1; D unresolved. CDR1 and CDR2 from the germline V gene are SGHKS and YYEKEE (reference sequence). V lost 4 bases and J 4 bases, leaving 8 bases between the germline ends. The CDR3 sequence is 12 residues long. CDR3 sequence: CASSPGVTEAFF. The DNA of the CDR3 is TGTGCCAGCAGCCCTGGGGTCACTGAAGCTTTCTTT.

CDR3 DNA sequence: TGTGCCAGCAGCGTCGGTGACAGGGTCTACGAGCAGTACTTC. Protein: CASSVGDRVYEQYF. The chain is built from TRBV9 and TRBJ2-7, with 7 bases that match TRBD1. Looked up from germline, CDR1 is SGDLS and CDR2 is YYNGEE. This CDR3 contains 14 residues. The V and J ends lost 2 bases and 3 bases, in that order; junction bases with no gene match: 5.

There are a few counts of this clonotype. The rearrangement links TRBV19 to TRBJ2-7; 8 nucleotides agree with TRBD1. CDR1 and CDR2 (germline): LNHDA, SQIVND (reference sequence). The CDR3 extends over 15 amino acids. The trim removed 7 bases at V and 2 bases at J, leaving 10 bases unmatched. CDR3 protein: CASTPKGQATYEQYF. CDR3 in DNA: TGTGCCAGTACCCCCAAGGGACAGGCGACCTACGAGCAGTACTTC.